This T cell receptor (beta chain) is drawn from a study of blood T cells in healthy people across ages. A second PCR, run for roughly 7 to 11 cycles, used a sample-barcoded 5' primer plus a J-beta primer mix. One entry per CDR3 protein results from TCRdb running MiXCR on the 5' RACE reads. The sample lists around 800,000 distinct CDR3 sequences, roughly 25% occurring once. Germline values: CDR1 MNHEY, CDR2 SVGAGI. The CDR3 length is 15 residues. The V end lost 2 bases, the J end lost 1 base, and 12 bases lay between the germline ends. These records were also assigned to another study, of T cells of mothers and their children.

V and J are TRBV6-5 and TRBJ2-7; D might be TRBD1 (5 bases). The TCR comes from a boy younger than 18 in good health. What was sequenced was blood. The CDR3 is CASSYAGSVSYEQYF. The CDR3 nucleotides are TGTGCCAGCAGTTACGCAGGGTCCGTGTCCTACGAGCAGTACTTC.